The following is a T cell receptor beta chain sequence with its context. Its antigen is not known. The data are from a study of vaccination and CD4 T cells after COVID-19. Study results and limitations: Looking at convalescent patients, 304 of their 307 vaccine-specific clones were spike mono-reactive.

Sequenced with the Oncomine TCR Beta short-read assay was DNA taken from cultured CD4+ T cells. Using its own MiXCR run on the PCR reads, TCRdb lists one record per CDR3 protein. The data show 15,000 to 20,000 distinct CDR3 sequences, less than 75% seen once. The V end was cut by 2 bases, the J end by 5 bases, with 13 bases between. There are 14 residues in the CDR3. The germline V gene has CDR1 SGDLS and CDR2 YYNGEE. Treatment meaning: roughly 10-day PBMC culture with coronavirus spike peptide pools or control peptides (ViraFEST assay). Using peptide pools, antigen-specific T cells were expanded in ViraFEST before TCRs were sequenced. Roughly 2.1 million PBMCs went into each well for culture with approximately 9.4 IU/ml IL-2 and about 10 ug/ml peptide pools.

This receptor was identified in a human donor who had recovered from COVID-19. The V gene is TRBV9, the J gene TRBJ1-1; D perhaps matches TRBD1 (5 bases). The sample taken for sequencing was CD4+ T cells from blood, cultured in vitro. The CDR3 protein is CASSVRGDGTEAFF. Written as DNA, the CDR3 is TGTGCCAGCAGCGTTCGGGGGGATGGGACTGAAGCTTTCTTT.